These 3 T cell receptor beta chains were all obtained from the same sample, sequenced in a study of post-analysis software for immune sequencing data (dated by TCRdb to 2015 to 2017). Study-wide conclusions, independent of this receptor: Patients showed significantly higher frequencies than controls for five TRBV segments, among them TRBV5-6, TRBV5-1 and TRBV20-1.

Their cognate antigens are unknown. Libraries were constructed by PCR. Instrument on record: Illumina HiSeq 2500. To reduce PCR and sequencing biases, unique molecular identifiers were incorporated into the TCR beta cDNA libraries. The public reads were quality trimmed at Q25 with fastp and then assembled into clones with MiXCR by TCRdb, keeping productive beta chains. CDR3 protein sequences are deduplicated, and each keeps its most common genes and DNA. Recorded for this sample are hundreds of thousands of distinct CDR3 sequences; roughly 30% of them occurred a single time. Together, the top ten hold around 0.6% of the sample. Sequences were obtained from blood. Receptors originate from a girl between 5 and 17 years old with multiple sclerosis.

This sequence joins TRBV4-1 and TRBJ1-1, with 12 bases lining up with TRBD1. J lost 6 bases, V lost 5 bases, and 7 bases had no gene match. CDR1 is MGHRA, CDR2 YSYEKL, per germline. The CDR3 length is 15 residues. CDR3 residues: CASSNRDRGPAEAFF. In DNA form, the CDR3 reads TGCGCCAGCAGCAACCGGGACAGGGGGCCGGCTGAAGCTTTCTTT.

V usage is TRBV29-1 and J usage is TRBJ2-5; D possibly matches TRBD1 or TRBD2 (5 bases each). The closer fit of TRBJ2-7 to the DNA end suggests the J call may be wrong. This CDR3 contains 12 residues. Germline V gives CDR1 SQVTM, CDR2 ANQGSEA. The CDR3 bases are TGCAGCGTCCGGGACCGACTGTTCGAGCAGTACTTC. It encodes CSVRDRLFEQYF.

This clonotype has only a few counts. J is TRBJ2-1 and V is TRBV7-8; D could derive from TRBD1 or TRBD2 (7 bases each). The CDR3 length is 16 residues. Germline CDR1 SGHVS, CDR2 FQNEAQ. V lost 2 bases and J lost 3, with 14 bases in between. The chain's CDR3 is CASSLNPGGGYNEQFF. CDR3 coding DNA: TGTGCCAGCAGCTTAAACCCAGGGGGGGGCTACAATGAGCAGTTCTTC.